This T cell receptor (beta chain) was obtained from a study of shared clonotypes between healthy human individuals. Findings and limits, study-wide: Sequencing depth was predicted to influence how clonotypes are shared among donors. Memory subsets had estimated richness that was generally smaller than that of naive subsets.

On this clone: Its target is not known. The sample contains more than one DNA sequence encoding this CDR3.

TCRdb's table, derived via immunoSEQ multiplex PCR, lists solely in-frame clones and lacks some. The sample holds around 1.1 million clones, roughly 77% seen once. This sequence originates from a man aged 18 to 30 in good health. Some clones in this sample may be carry-over from other donors' samples. Material: memory CD4+ T cells from PBMCs. Noted subset: CD45RA-negative fraction.

The chain's CDR3 is CASSVGTGNYGYTF. Here the CDR3 DNA reads TGTGCCAGCAGCGTCGGGACAGGGAACTATGGCTACACCTTC. V usage is TRBV9 and J usage is TRBJ1-2; 9 bases agree with TRBD1. CDR1 is SGDLS and CDR2 is YYNGEE in the germline V gene. The CDR3 spans 14 residues. V gave up 2 bases and J gave up 2 bases; unmatched junction bases: 1.